The clone carrying this T cell receptor (beta chain) has a handful of counts. CDR3 size: 15 residues. Trimming stripped 6 bases from V and 2 bases from J, with 13 bases between. The germline gives CDR1 SSHAT, CDR2 FNYEAQ (reference sequence). The sample is drawn from a study of cytomegalovirus exposure and HLA in healthy donors. About the study: Within the Caucasian-associated ancestry cluster were under 85% of the roughly 400 genotyped donors.

PCR primers comprised 60 Vbeta and 13 Jbeta primers. TCRdb's table, derived via immunoSEQ multiplex PCR, lists solely in-frame clones and lacks some. The sample shows roughly 99,000 clones, 77% of them seen only once. Healthy donors of bone marrow made up the group. The chain employs TRBV7-7 and TRBJ2-2; tentatively, D is TRBD2 (5 bases). The origin of this receptor is a male donor in good health and CMV-seronegative. The sequenced sample was PBMCs. The CDR3 coding sequence is TGTGCCAGCAGGTCCACGGGGAGTAACACCGGGGAGCTGTTTTTT. Its translation is CASRSTGSNTGELFF.